This TCR beta chain was found in a study of T cells in Graves' hyperthyroidism and ophthalmopathy (dated 2019 in TCRdb). For the wider study: Peripheral blood samples were taken at the time of initial diagnosis, prior to any treatment. Once sampling was done, hyperthyroidism patients were given methimazole at a starting dose of 30 mg daily, whereas ophthalmopathy patients were given high-dose intravenous methylprednisolone. The approximately 100 discovery patients were randomly divided into training and test sets at a 7:3 ratio. TCR Vbeta CDR3 sequencing of 140 or so peripheral blood samples (fewer than 45 ophthalmopathy, about 74 hyperthyroidism and roughly 17 progressor patients) is reported in the paper. To identify distinguishing TCR V-J signatures, a discovery cohort of about 100 patients was used, comprising some 45 with Graves' ophthalmopathy and some 60 with stable Graves' hyperthyroidism. An independent validation cohort of 18 to 20 hyperthyroidism patients and approximately 16 patients who later progressed to ophthalmopathy tested prospective prediction of ophthalmopathy. In addition, the study compared T-cell repertoires in thyroid tissue and in blood from several Graves' hyperthyroidism patients.

A distance of 9 bases separates the germline ends of V and J, which lose 4 bases and 4 bases respectively. The CDR3, from cysteine to phenylalanine, totals 13 residues. The entry retains the CDR3 DNA only, 39 bases that are in frame from base 1. Taken from the germline V gene, the CDR1 and CDR2 loops are SGHTA and FQGNSA. Graves' hyperthyroidism was defined as stable when no progression to ophthalmopathy occurred over 18 months of follow-up. Hyperthyroidism patients were newly diagnosed, with disease duration under 2 months, and aged 18 to 65 years. Patients with uncontrolled infections, other autoimmune diseases, pregnancy or lactation were excluded. Diagnoses were based on clinical symptoms, serum thyroxine and TRAb, thyroid ultrasound and orbital computed tomography. PBMCs were isolated from about 9.1 ml of fresh peripheral blood by Ficoll-Paque density gradient centrifugation. Trizol reagent was used to extract total RNA, and RNA quality was then checked on an Agilent 2100 Bioanalyzer.

TCR beta CDR3 regions were amplified from RNA transcripts. The first round of RT-PCR for the TCR CDR3 was performed with the HTBI primer set and the Qiagen OneStep RT-PCR kit. Libraries were constructed in a second round of multiplex PCR, after which size selection and purification were performed. The libraries were sequenced on an Illumina HiSeq2000 using paired-end 100 bp reads. The paper's data handling went like this. SOAPnuke was used to process the raw data, with reads discarded if the reads contained adapters or uncalled bases, had a mean Phred below 15, or lacked an exact constant-primer or identifier match. High-quality paired reads were merged with COPE v1.2.5, and unique nucleotide sequences were defined as clonotypes. MiTCR v1.1 was used to align clonotypes to the IMGT TRBV, TRBD and TRBJ reference segments. Only V-J combinations with frequency above 0.0001, covering about 99% of repertoires, were analysed. A TCS score was defined as the ratio of F50 (clonal expansion) to E x V (chaos), with BLOSUM62-based TCRdist applied between CDR3 peptides within each V-J. Welch's t-statistics and random forest reduced just over 500 V-J features to 13, which were used in a naive Bayes classifier (R e1071). TCRdb's own reprocessing of the public reads used fastp at Q25 and MiXCR and kept productive beta chains. Each CDR3 protein appears once, grouped with its most common genes and DNA. TCRdb assigned the V and J calls; the authors' analysis was not used. The sample data list around 480,000 distinct CDR3 sequences, and approximately 15% of these were observed just once. In total, the top ten clones hold less than 20% of the sample.

In the case of this clonotype: The antigen this receptor binds is unknown. No much larger clone exists at a distance of one base, and base qualities are not known.

The paper's findings and limits, for the study overall: Ophthalmopathy was separated from stable hyperthyroidism by a 13 V-J signature model, with 87.88% sensitivity and approximately 81% specificity obtained in cross-validation and 80%/75% obtained in testing. In validation, the model predicted progression to ophthalmopathy with 55% to 71% sensitivity and about 72% specificity, a median of about six months before onset. Most expanded thyroid clonotypes (frequency above 0.001) were also found in blood, which suggests that blood repertoires may mirror thyroid immune responses. No statistical method was used to set the sample size in advance, and investigators knew the group allocation.

Sequenced sample: blood. The V gene is TRBV7-2 and the J gene is TRBJ2-3; the D gene cannot be named for sure. The TCR sequence derives from a young woman with Graves' hyperthyroidism. Read as DNA, the sequence is TGTGCCAGCAGCTCCGAGTTGCCAGATACGCAGTATTTT. It translates to CASSSELPDTQYF.